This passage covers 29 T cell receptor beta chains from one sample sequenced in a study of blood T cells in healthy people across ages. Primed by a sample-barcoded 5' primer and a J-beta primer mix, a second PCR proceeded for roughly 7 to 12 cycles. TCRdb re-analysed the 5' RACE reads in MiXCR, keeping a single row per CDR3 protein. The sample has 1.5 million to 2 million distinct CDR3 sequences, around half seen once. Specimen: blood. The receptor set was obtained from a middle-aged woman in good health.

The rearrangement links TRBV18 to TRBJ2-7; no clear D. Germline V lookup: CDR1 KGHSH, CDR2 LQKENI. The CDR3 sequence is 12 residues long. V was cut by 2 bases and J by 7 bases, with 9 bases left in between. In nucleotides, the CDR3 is TGTGCCAGCTCACCATATGGGAATGAGCAGTACTTC. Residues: CASSPYGNEQYF.

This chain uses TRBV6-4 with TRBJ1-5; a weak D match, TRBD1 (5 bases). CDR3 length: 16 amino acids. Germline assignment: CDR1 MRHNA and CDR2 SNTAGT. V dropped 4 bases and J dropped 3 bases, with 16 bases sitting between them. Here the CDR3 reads CASSVGRVGFNQPQHF. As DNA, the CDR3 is TGTGCCAGCAGTGTTGGCAGGGTAGGGTTCAATCAGCCCCAGCATTTT.

CDR3 amino acids: CSAPPGGAWGNEQFF. The DNA for the CDR3 is TGCAGTGCGCCGCCGGGAGGAGCATGGGGGAATGAGCAGTTCTTC. This rearrangement joins TRBV20-1 to TRBJ2-1; TRBD2 aligns across 7 bases. This CDR3 spans 15 amino acids. Germline loops: CDR1 DFQATT, CDR2 SNEGSKA (reference sequence). With V trimmed by 6 bases and J by 7 bases, 15 bases remained unmatched.

Here the CDR3 reads CSVGEFKTVQYF. CDR3 nucleotides: TGCAGCGTTGGAGAATTTAAGACGGTGCAGTACTTC. The chain recombines TRBV29-1 with TRBJ2-7; no firm D call. V was trimmed by 4 bases and J by 9 bases, leaving 16 bases between them. Germline loops: CDR1 SQVTM, CDR2 ANQGSEA. This CDR3 region has 12 residues.

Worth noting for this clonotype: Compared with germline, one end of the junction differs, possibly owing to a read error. CDR3 residues: CASSQDRTGVIYEQYF. The CDR3 nucleotides are TGTGCCAGCAGCCAAGATAGGACAGGGGTTATCTACGAGCAGTATTTC. The chain carries TRBV4-2 and TRBJ2-1; 9 nucleotides match TRBD1. This CDR3 is built from 16 residues. Germline CDR1 is LGHNA and CDR2 is YNFKEQ.

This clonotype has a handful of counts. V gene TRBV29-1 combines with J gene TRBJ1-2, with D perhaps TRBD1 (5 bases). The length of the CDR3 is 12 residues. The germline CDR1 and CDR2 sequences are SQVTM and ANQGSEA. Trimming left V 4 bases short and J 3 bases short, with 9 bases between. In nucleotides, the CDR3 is TGCAGCGTTGGTGGGACGGACTATGGCTACACCTTC. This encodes CSVGGTDYGYTF.

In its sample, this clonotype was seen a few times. The CDR3 here is CASSTGGADNQPQHF. Here the CDR3 DNA reads TGTGCCAGCAGTACAGGGGGCGCCGACAATCAGCCCCAGCATTTT. The chain has TRBV28 and TRBJ1-5; 9 nucleotides align to TRBD1. The V and J ends lost 5 bases and 3 bases, in that order; junction bases with no gene match: 5. The CDR3 extends over 15 amino acids. Germline values: CDR1 MDHEN, CDR2 SYDVKM.

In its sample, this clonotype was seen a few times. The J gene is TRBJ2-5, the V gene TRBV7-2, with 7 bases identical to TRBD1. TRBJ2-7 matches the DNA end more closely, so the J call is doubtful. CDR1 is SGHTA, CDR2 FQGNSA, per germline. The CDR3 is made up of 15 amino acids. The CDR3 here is CASSLDKGGYLEQYF. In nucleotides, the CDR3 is TGTGCCAGCAGCTTAGATAAAGGGGGCTATCTCGAGCAGTACTTC.

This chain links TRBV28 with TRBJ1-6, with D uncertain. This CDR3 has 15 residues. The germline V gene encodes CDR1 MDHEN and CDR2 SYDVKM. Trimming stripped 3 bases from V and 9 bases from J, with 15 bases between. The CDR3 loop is CASSFRAPRSSPLHF. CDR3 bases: TGTGCCAGCAGTTTTAGGGCCCCGCGGAGTTCACCCCTCCACTTT.

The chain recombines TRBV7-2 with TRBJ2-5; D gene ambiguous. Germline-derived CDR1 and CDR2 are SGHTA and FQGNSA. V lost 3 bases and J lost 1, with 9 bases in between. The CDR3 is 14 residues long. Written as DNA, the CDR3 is TGTGCCAGCAGCTTGCCTAGTGTCCAAGAGACCCAGTACTTC. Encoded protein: CASSLPSVQETQYF.

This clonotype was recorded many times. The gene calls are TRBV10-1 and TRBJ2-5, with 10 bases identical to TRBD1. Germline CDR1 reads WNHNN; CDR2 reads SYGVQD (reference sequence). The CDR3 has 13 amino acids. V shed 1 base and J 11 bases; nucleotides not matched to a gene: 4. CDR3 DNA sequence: TGCGCCAGCAGTGAGTGGACAGGGGGTGAGCAGTACTTC. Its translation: CASSEWTGGEQYF.

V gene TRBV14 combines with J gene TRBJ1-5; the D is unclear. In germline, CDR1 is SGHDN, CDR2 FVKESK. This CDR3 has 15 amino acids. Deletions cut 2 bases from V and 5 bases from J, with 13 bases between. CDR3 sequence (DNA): TGTGCCAGCAGCCAATTGAATCTGGGAGATCAGCCCCAGCATTTT. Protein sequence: CASSQLNLGDQPQHF.

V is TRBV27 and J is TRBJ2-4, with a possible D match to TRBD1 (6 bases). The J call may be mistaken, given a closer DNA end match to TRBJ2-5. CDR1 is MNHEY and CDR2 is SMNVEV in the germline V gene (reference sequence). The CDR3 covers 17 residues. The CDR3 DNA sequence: TGTGCCAGCAGTTTACTGGTTCGAGTGACAGGCCAAGAGACCCAGTACTTC. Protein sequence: CASSLLVRVTGQETQYF.

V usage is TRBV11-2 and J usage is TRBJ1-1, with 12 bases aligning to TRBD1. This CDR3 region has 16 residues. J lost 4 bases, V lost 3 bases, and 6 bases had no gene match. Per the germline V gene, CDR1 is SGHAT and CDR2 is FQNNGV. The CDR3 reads CASSLGDRGRVTEAFF. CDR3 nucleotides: TGTGCCAGCAGCTTGGGGGACAGGGGGCGCGTCACTGAAGCTTTCTTT.

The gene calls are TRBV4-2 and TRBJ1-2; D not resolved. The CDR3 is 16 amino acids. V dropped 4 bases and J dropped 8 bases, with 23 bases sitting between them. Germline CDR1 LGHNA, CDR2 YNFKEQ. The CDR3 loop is CASSPFGIAVLRGYTF. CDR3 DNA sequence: TGTGCCAGCAGCCCTTTCGGCATCGCGGTTCTGAGAGGCTACACCTTC.

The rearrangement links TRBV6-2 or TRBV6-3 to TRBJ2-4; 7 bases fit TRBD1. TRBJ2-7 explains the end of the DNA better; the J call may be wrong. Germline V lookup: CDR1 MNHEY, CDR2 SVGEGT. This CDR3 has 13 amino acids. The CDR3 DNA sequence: TGTGCCAGCAGCCACTGGGACAGCTACGAGCAGTACTTC. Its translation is CASSHWDSYEQYF.

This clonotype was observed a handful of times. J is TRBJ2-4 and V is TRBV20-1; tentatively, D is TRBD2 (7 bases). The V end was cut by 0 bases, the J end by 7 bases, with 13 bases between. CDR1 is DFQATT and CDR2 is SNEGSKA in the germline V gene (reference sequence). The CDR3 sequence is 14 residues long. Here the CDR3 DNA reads TGCAGTGCTAGAGATCGGGCGGGGGCTAACATTCAGTACTTC. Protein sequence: CSARDRAGANIQYF.

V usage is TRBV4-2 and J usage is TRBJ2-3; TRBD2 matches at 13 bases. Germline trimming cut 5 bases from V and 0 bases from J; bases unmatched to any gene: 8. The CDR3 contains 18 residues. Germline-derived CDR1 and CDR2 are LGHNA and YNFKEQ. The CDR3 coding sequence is TGTGCCAGCAGCTCACGACTAGCGGGGGGCACTAGCACAGATACGCAGTATTTT. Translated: CASSSRLAGGTSTDTQYF.

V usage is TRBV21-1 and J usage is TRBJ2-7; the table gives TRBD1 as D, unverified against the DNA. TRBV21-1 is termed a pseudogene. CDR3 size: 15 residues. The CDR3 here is CANPNRRLDPDEQYF. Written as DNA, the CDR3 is TGTGCCAACCCTAATCGAAGACTTGACCCGGACGAGCAGTACTTC.

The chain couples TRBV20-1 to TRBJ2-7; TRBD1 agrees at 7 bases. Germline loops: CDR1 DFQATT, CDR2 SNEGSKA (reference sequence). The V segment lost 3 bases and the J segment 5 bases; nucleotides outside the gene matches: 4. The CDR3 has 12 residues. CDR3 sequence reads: CSARDRSNEQYF. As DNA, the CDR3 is TGCAGTGCTAGGGACAGGAGTAACGAGCAGTACTTC.

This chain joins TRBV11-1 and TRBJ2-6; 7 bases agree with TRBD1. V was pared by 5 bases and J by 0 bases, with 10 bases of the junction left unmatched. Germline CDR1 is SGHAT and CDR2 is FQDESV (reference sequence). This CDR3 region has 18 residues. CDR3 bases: TGTGCCAGCAGCCCGAAACAGGGGCCCCCCTCTGGGGCCAACGTCCTGACTTTC. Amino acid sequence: CASSPKQGPPSGANVLTF.

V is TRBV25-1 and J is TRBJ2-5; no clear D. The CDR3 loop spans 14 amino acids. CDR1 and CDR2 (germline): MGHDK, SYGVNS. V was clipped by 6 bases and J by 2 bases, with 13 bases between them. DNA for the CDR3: TGTGCCAGCAGGGATCTGGCTCTGCAAGAGACCCAGTACTTC. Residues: CASRDLALQETQYF.

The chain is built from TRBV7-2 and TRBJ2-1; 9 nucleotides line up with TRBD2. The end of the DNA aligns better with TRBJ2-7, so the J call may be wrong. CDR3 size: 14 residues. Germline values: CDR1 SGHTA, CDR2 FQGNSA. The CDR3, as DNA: TGTGCCAGCAGCCGCGGGGGGGACTACAATGAGCAGTACTTC. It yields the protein CASSRGGDYNEQYF.

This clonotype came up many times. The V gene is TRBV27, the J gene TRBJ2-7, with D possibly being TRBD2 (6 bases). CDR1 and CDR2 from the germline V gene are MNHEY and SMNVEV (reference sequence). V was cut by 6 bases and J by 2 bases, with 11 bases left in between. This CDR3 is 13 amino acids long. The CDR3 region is CASSGGRTYEQYF. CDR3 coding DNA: TGTGCCAGCAGCGGGGGACGGACCTACGAGCAGTACTTC.

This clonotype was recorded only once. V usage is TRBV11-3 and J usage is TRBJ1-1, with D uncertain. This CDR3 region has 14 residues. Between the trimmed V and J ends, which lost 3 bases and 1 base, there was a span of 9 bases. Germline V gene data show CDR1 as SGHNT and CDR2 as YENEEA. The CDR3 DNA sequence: TGTGCCAGCAGCTTGAACAGCGCGAACACTGAAGCTTTCTTT. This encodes CASSLNSANTEAFF.

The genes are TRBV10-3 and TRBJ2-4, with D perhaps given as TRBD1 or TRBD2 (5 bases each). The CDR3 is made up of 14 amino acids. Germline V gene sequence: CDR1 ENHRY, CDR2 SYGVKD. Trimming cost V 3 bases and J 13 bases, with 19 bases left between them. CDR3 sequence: CAISDPSGPYEQYF. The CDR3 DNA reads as TGTGCCATCAGTGATCCTTCGGGGCCCTATGAGCAGTACTTC.

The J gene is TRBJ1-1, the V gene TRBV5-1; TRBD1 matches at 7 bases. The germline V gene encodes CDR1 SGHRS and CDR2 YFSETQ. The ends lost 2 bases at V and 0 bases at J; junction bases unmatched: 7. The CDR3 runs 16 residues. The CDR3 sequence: CASSLTGAGLNTEAFF. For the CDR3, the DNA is TGCGCCAGCAGCTTAACAGGGGCAGGGTTGAACACTGAAGCTTTCTTT. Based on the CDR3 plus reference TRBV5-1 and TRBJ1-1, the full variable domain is KAGVTQTPRYLIKTRGQQVTLSCSPISGHRSVSWYQQTPGQGLQFLFEYFSETQRNKGNFPGRFSGRQFSNSRSEMNVSTLELGDSALYLCASSLTGAGLNTEAFFGQGTRLTVV.

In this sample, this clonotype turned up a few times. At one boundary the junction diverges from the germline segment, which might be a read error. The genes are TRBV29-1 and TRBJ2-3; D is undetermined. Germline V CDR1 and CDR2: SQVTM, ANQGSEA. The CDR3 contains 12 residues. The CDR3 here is CSAEVGADTQYF. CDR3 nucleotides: TGCAGCGCTGAAGTTGGGGCAGATACGCAGTATTTT.

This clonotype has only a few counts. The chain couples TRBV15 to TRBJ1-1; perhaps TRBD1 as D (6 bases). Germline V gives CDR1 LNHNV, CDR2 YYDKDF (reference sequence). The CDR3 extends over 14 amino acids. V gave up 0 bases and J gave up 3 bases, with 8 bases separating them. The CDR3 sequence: CATSREEGDTEAFF. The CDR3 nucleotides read TGTGCCACCAGCAGAGAAGAGGGGGACACTGAAGCTTTCTTT.